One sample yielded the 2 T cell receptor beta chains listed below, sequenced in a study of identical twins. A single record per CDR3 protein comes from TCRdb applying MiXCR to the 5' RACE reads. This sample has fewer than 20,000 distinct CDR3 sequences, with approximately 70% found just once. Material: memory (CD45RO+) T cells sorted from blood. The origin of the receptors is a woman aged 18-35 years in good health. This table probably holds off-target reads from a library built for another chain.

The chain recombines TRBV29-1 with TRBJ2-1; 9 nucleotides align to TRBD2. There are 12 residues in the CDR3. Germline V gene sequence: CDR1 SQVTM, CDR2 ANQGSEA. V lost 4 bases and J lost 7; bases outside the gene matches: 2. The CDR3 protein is CSVASGRNEQFF. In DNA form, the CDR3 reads TGCAGCGTTGCCAGCGGGAGGAATGAGCAGTTCTTC.

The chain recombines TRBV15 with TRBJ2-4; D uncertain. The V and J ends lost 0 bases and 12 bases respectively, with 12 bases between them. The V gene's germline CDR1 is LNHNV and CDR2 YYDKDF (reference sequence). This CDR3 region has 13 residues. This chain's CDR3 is CATSRDPRTNQYF. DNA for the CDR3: TGTGCCACCAGCAGAGACCCCAGGACGAATCAGTACTTC. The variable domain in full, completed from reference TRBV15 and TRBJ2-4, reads DAMVIQNPRYQVTQFGKPVTLSCSQTLNHNVMYWYQQKSSQAPKLLFHYYDKDFNNEADTPDNFQSRRPNTSFCFLDIRSPGLGDTAMYLCATSRDPRTNQYFGAGTRLSVL.